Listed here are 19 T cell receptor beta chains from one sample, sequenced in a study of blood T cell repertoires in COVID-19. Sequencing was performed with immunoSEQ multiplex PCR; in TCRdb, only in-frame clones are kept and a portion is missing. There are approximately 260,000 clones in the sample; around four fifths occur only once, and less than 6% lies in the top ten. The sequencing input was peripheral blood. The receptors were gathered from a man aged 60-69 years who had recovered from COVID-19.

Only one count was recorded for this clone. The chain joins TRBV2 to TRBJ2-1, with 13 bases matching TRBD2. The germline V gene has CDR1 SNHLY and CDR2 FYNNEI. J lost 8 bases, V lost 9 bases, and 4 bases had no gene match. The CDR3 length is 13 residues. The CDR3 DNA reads TGTGCCAGACGACTAGCGGGAGGCTATGAGCAGTTCTTC. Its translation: CARRLAGGYEQFF.

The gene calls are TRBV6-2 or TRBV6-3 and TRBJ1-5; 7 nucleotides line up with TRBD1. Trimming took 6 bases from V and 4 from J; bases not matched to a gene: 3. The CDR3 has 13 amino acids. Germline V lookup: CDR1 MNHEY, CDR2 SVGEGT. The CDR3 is CASSTDRNQPQHF. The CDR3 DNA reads TGTGCCAGCAGCACGGACAGGAATCAGCCCCAGCATTTT.

CDR3: CASSGPGTSSYNEQFF. CDR3 DNA sequence: TGTGCCAGCAGCGGCCCCGGGACAAGCTCCTACAATGAGCAGTTCTTC. The rearrangement joins TRBV5-4 to TRBJ2-1; D is perhaps TRBD1 (6 bases). The germline V gene has CDR1 SGHNT and CDR2 YYREEE (reference sequence). The CDR3 is 16 residues long. With 4 bases removed from V and 0 bases from J, the gap between germline ends came to 14 bases.

The CDR3 nucleotides are TGTGCCAGCAACGTACTCCAGGACAATGAGCAGTTCTTC. Protein sequence: CASNVLQDNEQFF. This rearrangement joins TRBV5-5 to TRBJ2-1, with unresolved D. The CDR3 is made up of 13 amino acids. The V gene's germline CDR1 is SGHKS and CDR2 YYEKEE (reference sequence). Trimming removed 6 bases from V and 5 bases from J, with 12 bases in between.

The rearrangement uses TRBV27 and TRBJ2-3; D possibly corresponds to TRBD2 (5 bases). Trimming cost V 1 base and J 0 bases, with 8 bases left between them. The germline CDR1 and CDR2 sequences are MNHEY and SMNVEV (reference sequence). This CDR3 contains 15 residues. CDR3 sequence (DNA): TGTGCCAGCAGTTTATTTCGGGGAAGCACAGATACGCAGTATTTT. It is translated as CASSLFRGSTDTQYF.

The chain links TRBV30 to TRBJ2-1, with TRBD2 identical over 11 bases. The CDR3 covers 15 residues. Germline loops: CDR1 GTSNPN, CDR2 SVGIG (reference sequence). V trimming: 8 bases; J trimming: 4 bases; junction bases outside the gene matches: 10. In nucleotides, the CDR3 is TGTGCCGGTCGATATAGCGGGGGGGCATACAATGAGCAGTTCTTC. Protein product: CAGRYSGGAYNEQFF. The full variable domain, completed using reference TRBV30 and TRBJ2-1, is SQTIHQWPATLVQPVGSPLSLECTVEGTSNPNLYWYRQAAGRGLQLLFYSVGIGQISSEVPQNLSASRPQDRQFILSSKKLLLSDSGFYLCAGRYSGGAYNEQFFGPGTRLTVL.

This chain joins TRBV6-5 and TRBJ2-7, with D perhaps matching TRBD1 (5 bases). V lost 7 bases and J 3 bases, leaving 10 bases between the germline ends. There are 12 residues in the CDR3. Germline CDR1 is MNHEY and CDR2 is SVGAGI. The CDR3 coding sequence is TGTGCCAGCATAGGGGTCGTCTACGAGCAGTACTTC. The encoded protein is CASIGVVYEQYF.

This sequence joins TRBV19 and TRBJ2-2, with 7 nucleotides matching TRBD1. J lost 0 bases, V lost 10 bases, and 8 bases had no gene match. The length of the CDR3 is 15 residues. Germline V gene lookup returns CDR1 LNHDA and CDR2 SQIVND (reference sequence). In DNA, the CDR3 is TGTGCCACCAAGTGGGACAGAGCGAACACCGGGGAGCTGTTTTTT. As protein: CATKWDRANTGELFF. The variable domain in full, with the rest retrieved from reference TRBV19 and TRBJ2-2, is DGGITQSPKYLFRKEGQNVTLSCEQNLNHDAMYWYRQDPGQGLRLIYYSQIVNDFQKGDIAEGYSVSREKKESFPLTVTSAQKNPTAFYLCATKWDRANTGELFFGEGSRLTVL.

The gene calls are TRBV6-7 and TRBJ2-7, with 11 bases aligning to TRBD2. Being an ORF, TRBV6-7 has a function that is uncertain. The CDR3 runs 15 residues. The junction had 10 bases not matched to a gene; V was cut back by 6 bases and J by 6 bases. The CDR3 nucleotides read TGTGCCAGCAGAGTAGCGGGAGGGCGTACGTGCGAGCAGTACTTC. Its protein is CASRVAGGRTCEQYF.

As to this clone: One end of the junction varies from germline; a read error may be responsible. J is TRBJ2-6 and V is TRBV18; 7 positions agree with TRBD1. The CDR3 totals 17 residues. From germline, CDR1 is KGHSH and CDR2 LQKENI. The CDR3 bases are TGTGCCAGCGCACCAAGGACCCAGGGGGCTGGGGCCAACGTCCTGACTTTC. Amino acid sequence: CASAPRTQGAGANVLTF.

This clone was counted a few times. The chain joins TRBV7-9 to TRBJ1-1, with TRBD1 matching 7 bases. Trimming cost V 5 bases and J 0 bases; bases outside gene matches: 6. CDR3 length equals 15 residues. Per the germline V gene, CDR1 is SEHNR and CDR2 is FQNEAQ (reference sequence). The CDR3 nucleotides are TGTGCCAGCAGCCCGGGACAGAACATGAACACTGAAGCTTTCTTT. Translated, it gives CASSPGQNMNTEAFF.

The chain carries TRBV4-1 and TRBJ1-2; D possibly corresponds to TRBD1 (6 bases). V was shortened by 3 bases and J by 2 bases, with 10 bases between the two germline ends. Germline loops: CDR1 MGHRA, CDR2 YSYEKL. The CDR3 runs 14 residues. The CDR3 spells CASSHLGQNYGYTF. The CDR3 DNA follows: TGCGCCAGCAGCCATCTAGGACAGAACTATGGCTACACCTTC.

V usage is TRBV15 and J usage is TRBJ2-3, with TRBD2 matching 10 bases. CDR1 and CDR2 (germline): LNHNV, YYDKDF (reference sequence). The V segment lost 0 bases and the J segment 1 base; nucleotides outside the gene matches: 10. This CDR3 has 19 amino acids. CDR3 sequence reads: CATSRDLAGATSGTDTQYF. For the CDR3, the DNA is TGTGCCACCAGCAGAGATCTAGCGGGAGCTACCTCGGGCACAGATACGCAGTATTTT. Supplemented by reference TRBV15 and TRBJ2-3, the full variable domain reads DAMVIQNPRYQVTQFGKPVTLSCSQTLNHNVMYWYQQKSSQAPKLLFHYYDKDFNNEADTPDNFQSRRPNTSFCFLDIRSPGLGDTAMYLCATSRDLAGATSGTDTQYFGPGTRLTVL.

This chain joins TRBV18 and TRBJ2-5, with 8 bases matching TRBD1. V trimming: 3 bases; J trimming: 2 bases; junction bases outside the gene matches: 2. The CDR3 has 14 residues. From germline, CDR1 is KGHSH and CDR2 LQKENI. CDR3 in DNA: TGTGCCAGCTCACCCAGACAGGGGCAAGAGACCCAGTACTTC. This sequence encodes CASSPRQGQETQYF.

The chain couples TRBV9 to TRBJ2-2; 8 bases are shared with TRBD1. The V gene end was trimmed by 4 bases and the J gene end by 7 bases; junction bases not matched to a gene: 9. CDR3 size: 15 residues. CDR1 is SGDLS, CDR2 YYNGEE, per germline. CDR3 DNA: TGTGCCAGCAGCCCATGGACAGGGCTATACGGGGAGCTGTTTTTT. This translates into CASSPWTGLYGELFF.

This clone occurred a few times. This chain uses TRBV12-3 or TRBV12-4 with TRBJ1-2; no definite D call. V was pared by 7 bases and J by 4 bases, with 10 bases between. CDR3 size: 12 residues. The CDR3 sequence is CASTPGAYGYTF. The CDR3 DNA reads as TGTGCCAGCACCCCAGGTGCCTATGGCTACACCTTC.

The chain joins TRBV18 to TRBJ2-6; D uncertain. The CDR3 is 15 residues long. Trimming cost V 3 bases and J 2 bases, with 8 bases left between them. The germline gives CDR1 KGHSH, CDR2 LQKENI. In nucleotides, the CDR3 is TGTGCCAGCTCACCTCAGTCCGCTGGGGCCAACGTCCTGACTTTC. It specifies CASSPQSAGANVLTF.

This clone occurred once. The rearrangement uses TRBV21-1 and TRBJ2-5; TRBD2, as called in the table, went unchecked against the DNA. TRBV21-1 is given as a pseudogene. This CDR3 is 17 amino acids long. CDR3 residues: CASSKGVPPGGQETQYF. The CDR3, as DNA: TGTGCCAGCAGCAAAGGAGTACCCCCCGGGGGCCAAGAGACCCAGTACTTC.

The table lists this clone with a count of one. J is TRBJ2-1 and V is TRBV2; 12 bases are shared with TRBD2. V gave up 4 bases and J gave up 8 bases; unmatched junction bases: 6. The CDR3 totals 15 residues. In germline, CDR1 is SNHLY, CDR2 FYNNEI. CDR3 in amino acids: CASSATSGSLYEQFF. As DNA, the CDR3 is TGTGCCAGCAGTGCGACTAGCGGGAGCCTTTATGAGCAGTTCTTC.